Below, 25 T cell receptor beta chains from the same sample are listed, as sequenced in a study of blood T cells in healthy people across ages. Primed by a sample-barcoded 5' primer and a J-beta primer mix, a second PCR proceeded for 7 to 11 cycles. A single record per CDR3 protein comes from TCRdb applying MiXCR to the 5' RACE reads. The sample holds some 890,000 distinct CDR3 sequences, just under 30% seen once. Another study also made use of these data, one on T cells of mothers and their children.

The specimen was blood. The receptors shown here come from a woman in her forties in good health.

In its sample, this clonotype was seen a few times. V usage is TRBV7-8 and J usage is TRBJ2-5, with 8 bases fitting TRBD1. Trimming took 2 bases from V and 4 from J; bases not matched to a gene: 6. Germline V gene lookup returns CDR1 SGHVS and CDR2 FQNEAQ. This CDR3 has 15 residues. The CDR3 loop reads CASSLRARGRETQYF. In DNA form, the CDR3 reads TGTGCCAGCAGCTTACGAGCCAGGGGGCGAGAGACCCAGTACTTC.

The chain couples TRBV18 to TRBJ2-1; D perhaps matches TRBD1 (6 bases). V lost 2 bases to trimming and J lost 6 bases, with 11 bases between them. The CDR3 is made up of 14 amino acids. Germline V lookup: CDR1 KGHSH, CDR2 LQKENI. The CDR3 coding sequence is TGTGCCAGCTCACCAAGCCGGACAGTCAATGAGCAGTTCTTC. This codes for CASSPSRTVNEQFF. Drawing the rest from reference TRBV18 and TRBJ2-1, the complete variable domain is NAGVMQNPRHLVRRRGQEARLRCSPMKGHSHVYWYRQLPEEGLKFMVYLQKENIIDESGMPKERFSAEFPKEGPSILRIQQVVRGDSAAYFCASSPSRTVNEQFFGPGTRLTVL.

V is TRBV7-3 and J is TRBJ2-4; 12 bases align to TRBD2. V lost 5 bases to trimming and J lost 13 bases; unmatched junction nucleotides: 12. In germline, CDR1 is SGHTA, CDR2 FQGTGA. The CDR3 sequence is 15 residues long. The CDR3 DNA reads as TGTGCCAGCAGCCTAGCGGGGGGGCCATACTATGAGCAGTACTTC. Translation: CASSLAGGPYYEQYF.

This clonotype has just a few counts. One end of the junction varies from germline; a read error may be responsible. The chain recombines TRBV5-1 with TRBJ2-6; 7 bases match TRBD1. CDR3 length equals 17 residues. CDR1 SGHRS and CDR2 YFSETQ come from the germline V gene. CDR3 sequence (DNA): TGCGCCTGCAGCGTGGGACAGAAACACTCTGGGGCCAACGTCCTGACTTTC. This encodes CACSVGQKHSGANVLTF.

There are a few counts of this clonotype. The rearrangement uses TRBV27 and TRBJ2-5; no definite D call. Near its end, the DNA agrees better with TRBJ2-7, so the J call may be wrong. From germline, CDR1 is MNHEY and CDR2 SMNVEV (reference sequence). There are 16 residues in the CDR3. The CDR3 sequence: CASSPIWVTARYEQYF. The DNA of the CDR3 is TGTGCCAGCAGCCCTATATGGGTGACGGCCCGTTACGAGCAGTACTTC.

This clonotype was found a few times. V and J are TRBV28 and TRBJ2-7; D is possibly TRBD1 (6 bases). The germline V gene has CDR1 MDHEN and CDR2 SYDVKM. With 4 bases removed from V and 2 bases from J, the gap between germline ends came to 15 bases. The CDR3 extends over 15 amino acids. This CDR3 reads CASSSPTGSPYEQYF. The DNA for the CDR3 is TGTGCCAGCAGTTCGCCGACAGGCTCGCCCTACGAGCAGTACTTC.

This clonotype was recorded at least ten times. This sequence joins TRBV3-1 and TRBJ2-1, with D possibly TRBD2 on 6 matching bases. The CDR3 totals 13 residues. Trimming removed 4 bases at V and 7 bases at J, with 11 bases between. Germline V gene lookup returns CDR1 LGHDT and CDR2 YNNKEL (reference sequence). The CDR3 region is CASSLNRGNEQFF. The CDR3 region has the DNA TGTGCCAGCAGCCTTAACCGGGGGAATGAGCAGTTCTTC.

Here the CDR3 reads CASSSSRSYGYTF. DNA for the CDR3: TGCGCCAGCAGCTCTTCACGGAGCTATGGCTACACCTTC. The genes are TRBV5-1 and TRBJ1-2; no clear D gene. The CDR3 runs 13 residues. The germline V and J ends were trimmed by 3 bases and 4 bases, with 10 bases remaining between them. The V gene's germline CDR1 is SGHRS and CDR2 YFSETQ. Full variable domain (missing parts from reference TRBV5-1 and TRBJ1-2): KAGVTQTPRYLIKTRGQQVTLSCSPISGHRSVSWYQQTPGQGLQFLFEYFSETQRNKGNFPGRFSGRQFSNSRSEMNVSTLELGDSALYLCASSSSRSYGYTFGSGTRLTVV.

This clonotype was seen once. The CDR3 region is CSASTSGVALETQYF. DNA for the CDR3: TGCAGTGCGTCAACTAGCGGGGTCGCCTTAGAGACCCAGTACTTC. The chain employs TRBV20-1 and TRBJ2-5; 10 bases agree with TRBD2. Germline CDR1 and CDR2: DFQATT and SNEGSKA (reference sequence). The CDR3 runs to 15 residues. Unmatched junction bases numbered 11, after V lost 6 bases and J lost 4 bases.

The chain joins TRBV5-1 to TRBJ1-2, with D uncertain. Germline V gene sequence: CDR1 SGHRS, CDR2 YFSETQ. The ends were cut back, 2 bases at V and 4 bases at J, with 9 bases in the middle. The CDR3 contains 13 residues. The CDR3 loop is CASSFEIGYGYTF. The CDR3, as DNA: TGCGCCAGCAGCTTTGAAATAGGCTATGGCTACACCTTC.

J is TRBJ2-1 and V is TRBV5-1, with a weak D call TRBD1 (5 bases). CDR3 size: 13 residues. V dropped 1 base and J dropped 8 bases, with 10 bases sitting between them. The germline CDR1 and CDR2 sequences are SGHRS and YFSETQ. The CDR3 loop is CASSLRQTDEQFF. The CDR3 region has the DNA TGCGCCAGCAGCTTGAGACAGACGGATGAGCAGTTCTTC. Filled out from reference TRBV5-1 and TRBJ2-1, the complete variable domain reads KAGVTQTPRYLIKTRGQQVTLSCSPISGHRSVSWYQQTPGQGLQFLFEYFSETQRNKGNFPGRFSGRQFSNSRSEMNVSTLELGDSALYLCASSLRQTDEQFFGPGTRLTVL.

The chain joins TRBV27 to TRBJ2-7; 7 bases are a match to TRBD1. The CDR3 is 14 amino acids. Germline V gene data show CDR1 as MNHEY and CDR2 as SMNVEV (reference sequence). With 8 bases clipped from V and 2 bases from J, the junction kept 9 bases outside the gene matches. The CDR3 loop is CASGYYRGPYEQYF. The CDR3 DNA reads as TGTGCCAGCGGCTATTATAGGGGGCCCTACGAGCAGTACTTC.

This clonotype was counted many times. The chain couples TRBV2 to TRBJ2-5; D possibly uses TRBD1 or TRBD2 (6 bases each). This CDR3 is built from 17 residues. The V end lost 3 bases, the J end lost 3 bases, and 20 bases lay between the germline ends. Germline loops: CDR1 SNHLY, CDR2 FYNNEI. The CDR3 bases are TGTGCCAGCAGTGAGATTCGGGGGCTAAGGAGGGAAGAGACCCAGTACTTC. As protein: CASSEIRGLRREETQYF.

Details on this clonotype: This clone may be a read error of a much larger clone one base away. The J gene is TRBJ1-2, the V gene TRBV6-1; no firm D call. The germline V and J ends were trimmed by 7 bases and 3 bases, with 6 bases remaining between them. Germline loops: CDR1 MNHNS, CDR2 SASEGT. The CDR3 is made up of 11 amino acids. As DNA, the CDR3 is TGTGCCAGCAAAACGGACTATGGCTACACCTTC. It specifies CASKTDYGYTF.

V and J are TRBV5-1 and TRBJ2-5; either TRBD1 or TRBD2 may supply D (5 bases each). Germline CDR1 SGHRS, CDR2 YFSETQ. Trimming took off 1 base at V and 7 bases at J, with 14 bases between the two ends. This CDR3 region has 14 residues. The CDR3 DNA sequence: TGCGCCAGCAGCTTGCGGGACGGTGAATCGACCCAGTACTTC. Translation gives CASSLRDGESTQYF.

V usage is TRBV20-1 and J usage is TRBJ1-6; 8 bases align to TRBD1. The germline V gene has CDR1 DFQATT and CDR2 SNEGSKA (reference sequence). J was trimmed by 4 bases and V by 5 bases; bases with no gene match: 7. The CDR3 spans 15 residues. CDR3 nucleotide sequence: TGCAGTGCTTCTCGGGGGGACAGGTATAATTCACCCCTCCACTTT. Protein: CSASRGDRYNSPLHF.

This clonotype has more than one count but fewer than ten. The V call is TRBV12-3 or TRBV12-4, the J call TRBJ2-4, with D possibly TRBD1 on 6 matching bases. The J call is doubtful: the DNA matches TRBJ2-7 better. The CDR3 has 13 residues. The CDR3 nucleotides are TGTGCCAGCGCTGGACAGAGACACTACGAGCAGTACTTC. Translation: CASAGQRHYEQYF.

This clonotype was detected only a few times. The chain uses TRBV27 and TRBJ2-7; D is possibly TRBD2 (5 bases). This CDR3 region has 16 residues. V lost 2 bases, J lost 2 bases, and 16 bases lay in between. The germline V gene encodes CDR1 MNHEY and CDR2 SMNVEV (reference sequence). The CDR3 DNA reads TGTGCCAGCAGTTTAAAGGGTGGCGGGCTAACCTACGAGCAGTACTTC. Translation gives CASSLKGGGLTYEQYF.

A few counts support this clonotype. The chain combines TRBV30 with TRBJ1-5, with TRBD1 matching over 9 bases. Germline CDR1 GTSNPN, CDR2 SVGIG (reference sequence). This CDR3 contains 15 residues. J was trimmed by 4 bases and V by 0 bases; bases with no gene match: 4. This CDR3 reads CAWSVGTGTNQPQHF. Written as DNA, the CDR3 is TGTGCCTGGAGTGTCGGGACAGGGACTAATCAGCCCCAGCATTTT.

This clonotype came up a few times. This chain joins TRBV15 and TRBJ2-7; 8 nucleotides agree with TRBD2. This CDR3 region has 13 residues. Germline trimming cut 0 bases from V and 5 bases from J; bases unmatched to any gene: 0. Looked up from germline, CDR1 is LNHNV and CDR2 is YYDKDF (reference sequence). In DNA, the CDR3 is TGTGCCACCAGCAGAGATAGCGGGAACGAGCAGTACTTC. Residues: CATSRDSGNEQYF.

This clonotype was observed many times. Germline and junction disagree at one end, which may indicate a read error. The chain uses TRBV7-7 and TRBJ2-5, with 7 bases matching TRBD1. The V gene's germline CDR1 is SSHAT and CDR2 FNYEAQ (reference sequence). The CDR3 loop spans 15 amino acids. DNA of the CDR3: TGTGCTAGCAGCTCAGGAAGGACAGGCCAAGAGACCCAGTACTTC. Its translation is CASSSGRTGQETQYF.

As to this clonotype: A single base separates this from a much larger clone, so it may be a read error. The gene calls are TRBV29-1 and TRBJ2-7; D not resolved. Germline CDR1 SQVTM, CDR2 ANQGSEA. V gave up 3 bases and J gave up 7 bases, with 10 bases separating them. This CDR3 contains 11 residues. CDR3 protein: CSVDSGWEQYF. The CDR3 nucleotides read TGCAGCGTTGATTCTGGTTGGGAGCAGTACTTC.

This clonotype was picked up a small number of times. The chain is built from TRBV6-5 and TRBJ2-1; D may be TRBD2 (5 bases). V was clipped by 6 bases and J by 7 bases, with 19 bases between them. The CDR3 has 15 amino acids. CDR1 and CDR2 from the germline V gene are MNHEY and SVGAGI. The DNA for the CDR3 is TGTGCCAGCAGCCCCGAGGGCGGGCGAAAAAATGAGCAGTTCTTC. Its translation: CASSPEGGRKNEQFF.

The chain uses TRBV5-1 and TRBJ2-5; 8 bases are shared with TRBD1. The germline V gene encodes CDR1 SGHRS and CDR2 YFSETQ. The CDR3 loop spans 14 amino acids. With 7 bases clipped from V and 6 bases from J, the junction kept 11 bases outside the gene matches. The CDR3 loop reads CASGFETGEKTQYF. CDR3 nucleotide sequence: TGCGCCAGCGGGTTCGAGACAGGGGAAAAGACCCAGTACTTC.

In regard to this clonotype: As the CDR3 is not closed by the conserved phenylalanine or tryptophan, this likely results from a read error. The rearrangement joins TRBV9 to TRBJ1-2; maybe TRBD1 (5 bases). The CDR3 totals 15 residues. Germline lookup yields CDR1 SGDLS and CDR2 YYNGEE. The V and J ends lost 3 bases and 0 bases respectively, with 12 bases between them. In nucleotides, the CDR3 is TGTGCCAGCAGCGCCGACAGAAGAACTAACTATGGCTACACCTGC. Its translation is CASSADRRTNYGYTC.